Each of the 9 T cell receptor beta chains below was sequenced from the same sample in a study of blood T cell repertoires in COVID-19. Clones were sequenced by immunoSEQ multiplex PCR, and TCRdb holds only the in-frame ones, with some missing. Here the sample spans some 200,000 clones, more than 65% being singletons. The sequenced material came from peripheral blood. The origin of the receptors is a man in his forties or fifties with active or convalescent COVID-19.

The chain employs TRBV28 and TRBJ1-4; possible D gene TRBD1, 5 bases. Germline V gene lookup returns CDR1 MDHEN and CDR2 SYDVKM. V lost 6 bases, J lost 7 bases, and 15 bases lay in between. There are 14 residues in the CDR3. The CDR3 DNA sequence: TGTGCCAGCAGCGCGTTGGGGGGGGGTGAAAAACTGTTTTTT. It translates to CASSALGGGEKLFF.

The chain employs TRBV4-3 and TRBJ1-1, with a weak D call TRBD1 (6 bases). Trimming shortened V by 0 bases and J by 3 bases, and 11 bases separated the two germline ends. CDR1 LGHNA and CDR2 YSLEER come from the germline V gene. The CDR3 sequence is 15 residues long. The CDR3 loop is CASSQEGQGHTEAFF. CDR3 bases: TGCGCCAGCAGCCAAGAGGGCCAGGGGCACACTGAAGCTTTCTTT.

The chain carries TRBV6-6 and TRBJ1-5; no clear D gene. This CDR3 contains 14 residues. Trimming took 4 bases from V and 4 from J, leaving 11 bases between them. Germline V gene lookup returns CDR1 MNHNY and CDR2 SVGAGI (reference sequence). CDR3 region: CASSSGPENQPQHF. Written as DNA, the CDR3 is TGTGCCAGCAGTTCGGGTCCGGAAAATCAGCCCCAGCATTTT.

The J gene is TRBJ2-6, the V gene TRBV24-1, with D unclear. Germline CDR1 and CDR2: KGHDR and SFDVKD. V was trimmed by 5 bases and J by 3 bases, leaving 10 bases between them. The CDR3 has 15 residues. CDR3 coding DNA: TGTGCCACCAGTGCCCCCCGAGATGGGGCCAACGTCCTGACTTTC. Protein: CATSAPRDGANVLTF.

V is TRBV25-1 and J is TRBJ1-2; D possibly corresponds to TRBD1 (5 bases). Germline assignment: CDR1 MGHDK and CDR2 SYGVNS. This CDR3 is 13 amino acids long. Trimming took 6 bases from V and 7 from J, leaving 15 bases between them. CDR3 DNA sequence: TGTGCCAGCAGCTCCGTACAGGAACTTGGCTACACCTTC. This encodes CASSSVQELGYTF.

V and J are TRBV19 and TRBJ2-2; D is possibly TRBD1 (5 bases). The CDR3 length is 15 residues. Germline CDR1 is LNHDA and CDR2 is SQIVND (reference sequence). Trimming shortened V by 5 bases and J by 1 base, and 11 bases separated the two germline ends. The CDR3 region is CASSPQGWNTGELFF. The CDR3 bases are TGTGCCAGTAGTCCGCAGGGATGGAACACCGGGGAGCTGTTTTTT. Complete variable domain (other parts from reference TRBV19 and TRBJ2-2): DGGITQSPKYLFRKEGQNVTLSCEQNLNHDAMYWYRQDPGQGLRLIYYSQIVNDFQKGDIAEGYSVSREKKESFPLTVTSAQKNPTAFYLCASSPQGWNTGELFFGEGSRLTVL.

The V and J genes are TRBV28 and TRBJ1-4; maybe TRBD1 (5 bases). Trimming stripped 4 bases from V and 5 bases from J, with 14 bases between. Germline CDR1 reads MDHEN; CDR2 reads SYDVKM. The CDR3 has 15 amino acids. The DNA for the CDR3 is TGTGCCAGCAGTTCCTCAGGGACTGGGAATGAAAAACTGTTTTTT. Its protein product is CASSSSGTGNEKLFF.

This clone appeared once. The chain links TRBV5-4 to TRBJ2-3; tentative D call: TRBD2 (5 bases). The germline V gene encodes CDR1 SGHNT and CDR2 YYREEE (reference sequence). CDR3 size: 16 residues. Trimming pared 2 bases from V and 1 base from J, leaving 14 bases between. CDR3 region: CASSFMRAGGTDTQYF. The CDR3 DNA is TGTGCCAGCAGCTTTATGCGGGCTGGCGGCACAGATACGCAGTATTTT.

V and J are TRBV2 and TRBJ2-3, with D possibly being TRBD1 (6 bases). The V gene's germline CDR1 is SNHLY and CDR2 FYNNEI. The CDR3 has 17 amino acids. Trimming took 6 bases from V and 0 from J, leaving 19 bases between them. This chain's CDR3 is CASRRRTVGTSTDTQYF. DNA of the CDR3: TGTGCCAGCAGGAGGAGGACAGTTGGCACTAGCACAGATACGCAGTATTTT.